The following is a T cell receptor (beta chain) sequence with its context. Only in-frame clones appear in the TCRdb table, and some are missing; sequencing was by immunoSEQ multiplex PCR. Of roughly 300,000 clones in the sample, 90% were seen once. The V gene end was trimmed by 1 base and the J gene end by 6 bases; junction bases not matched to a gene: 6. The length of the CDR3 is 15 residues. Germline V CDR1 and CDR2: SEHNR, FQNEAQ (reference sequence). These data come from a study of blood T cell repertoires in COVID-19. About the research overall: Samples of COVID-19 (acute and convalescent) were obtained from the United States, Italy and Spain. Sample material is recorded as cDNA or gDNA derived from T cells, B-cell-depleted T cells, or PBMCs.

The source is a woman younger than 45 who had recovered from COVID-19. This chain links TRBV7-9 with TRBJ2-1, with 7 bases aligning to TRBD2. Sequencing was performed on PBMCs or T cells enriched from blood (not recorded which). The CDR3 loop is CASSLGTSFPNEQFF. The CDR3 DNA follows: TGTGCCAGCAGCTTAGGGACTAGTTTCCCCAATGAGCAGTTCTTC.